Included here is one T cell receptor (beta chain) sequence, with context. Its antigen remains undetermined. Base qualities are not provided; no much larger clone lies one nucleotide away. Sequences DFQATT (CDR1) and SNEGSKA (CDR2) are obtained from the germline V gene (reference sequence). The CDR3 measures 21 amino acids from cysteine to phenylalanine. Left in the record is the CDR3 DNA by itself, 63 bases read in frame from the first base. For this chain, trimming is 4 bases at the V end and 1 base at the J end, and the number of junction bases without a gene match is 26. Donors were under 40 systemically healthy Caucasian individuals from Russia aged roughly 6 to 95 years. Approximately 9 milliliters of peripheral blood were collected from each donor into EDTA-treated Vacutainer tubes. Ficoll-Paque density-gradient centrifugation was used to isolate PBMCs, with at least 7 million obtained per sample. Total RNA was extracted from PBMCs with Trizol reagent, with at least 5 micrograms obtained per sample. Naive CD45RAhigh/CD27high T cell percentages were measured by flow cytometry on a PBMC aliquot from every donor.

These data originate in a study of blood T cells in healthy people across ages (dated by TCRdb to about 2015). With respect to the entire study: Template switching captured roughly one uniquely barcoded TCR beta cDNA molecule per two T cells in model experiments. Donors of different ages were randomly distributed across sequencing lanes to avoid experimental bias. The donors were divided into four age groups: young (average roughly 15 years), middle-aged (about 41), aged (about 61) and long-lived (roughly 86). The study measured age-related changes in TCR beta repertoire diversity using deep sequencing normalized with unique cDNA molecular identifiers. For two donors (one aged 18 to 29 and one aged 80 or older), the study analyzed two additional independent replicas of 1 million unique cDNA reads from the same blood draw. Overall study results and their limits: Because the CMV infection status of the donors was unknown, age-related changes in expanded clonotypes may potentially have been confounded. Because profiling used bulk unsorted PBMCs, naive and antigen-experienced compartments could not be compared conclusively. Observed TCR beta diversity correlated strongly with the percentage of naive T cells measured by flow cytometry. The long-lived group showed more naive CD4+ T cells, fewer expanded clones and increased TCR diversity than the aged group, suggesting age selection. Estimates of total diversity from one million sequenced T cells were regarded as lower bounds and underestimates. As age increased, observed TCR beta diversity per million T cells dropped in a roughly linear way, and a significant reduction was already evident by age approximately 40.

Library creation used 5' RACE. A second PCR of about 6 to 11 cycles was performed with a sample-barcoded 5' primer and a J-beta primer mix. Each TCR beta cDNA molecule received a unique molecular identifier from a template-switch 5' adaptor carrying 12 random nucleotides. Each sample yielded at least 2.5 million CDR3-containing paired-end reads. First-strand cDNA was synthesized from all RNA with the Mint cDNA synthesis kit, primed by a TRBC-specific oligonucleotide. All cDNA was treated with uracil-DNA glycosylase and then went through a first 18-cycle PCR with the universal primers M1SS and BC2_uni_R. The paper's data handling went like this. Each sample was normalized by randomly selecting 1 million high-quality reads, each carrying a distinct molecular identifier. Instead of being binned into consensus sequences, reads that shared molecular identifiers were thrown out. MiTCR, with a Q25 quality threshold and the strictest error-elimination algorithm, was used for CDR3 identification, clonotype clustering and error correction. A nonparametric unseen species model with Euler transformation was used to estimate a lower bound on total TCR beta diversity. The public reads were quality trimmed at Q25 with fastp and then assembled into clones with MiXCR by TCRdb, keeping productive beta chains. One record per CDR3 amino acid sequence lists the most common genes and DNA. The authors' filters were not applied to this entry. A total of approximately 1,700,000 distinct CDR3 sequences appear in this sample, approximately 40% of them only once. The ten largest clonotypes hold 20% to 25% of the sample.

The receptor comes from a human donor in good health. The rearrangement combines TRBV20-1 with TRBJ2-3; TRBD2 fits 7 bases in the junction. The sample comprised blood. At the DNA level, the sequence is TGCAGTGCTACCCTAATGACCCGGGGAGGGAAACCCTCACCTCGCACAGATACGCAGTATTTT. This sequence encodes CSATLMTRGGKPSPRTDTQYF.